The rows below give T cell receptor beta chains drawn from one sample of a study of identical twins. TCRdb passed the 5' RACE reads through MiXCR, listing each CDR3 protein once. This table has around 650,000 distinct CDR3 sequences, about 7% appearing once. These sequences were also reported in another study, on yellow fever vaccine responses in identical twins.

Input material: PBMCs. These receptors were collected from a woman under 30 in good health. The CDR3 runs from the conserved cysteine through the conserved F or W. Each record gives: V gene, D gene, J gene, clone size, CDR3 DNA, CDR3 protein. D genes are given only for firm matches. Clone size is shown for a subset of rows, as once, few, many or a class of expanded clone.

v_gene: TRBV9; d_gene: .; j_gene: TRBJ2-5; abundance: .; CDR3nt: TGTGCCAGCAGCGTAGGTCCCGGAAGAGAGACCCAGTACTTC; CDR3aa: CASSVGPGRETQYF
v_gene: TRBV9; d_gene: TRBD2; j_gene: TRBJ2-2; abundance: few; CDR3nt: TGTGCCAGCAGCGTCGGACTAGCGGGGGAACTCAACACCGGGGAGCTGTTTTTT; CDR3aa: CASSVGLAGELNTGELFF
v_gene: TRBV28; d_gene: TRBD2; j_gene: TRBJ2-2; abundance: many; CDR3nt: TGTGCCAGCGGGGGGGAAGCGAACACCGGGGAGCTGTTTTTT; CDR3aa: CASGGEANTGELFF
v_gene: TRBV6-1; d_gene: .; j_gene: TRBJ1-1; abundance: few; CDR3nt: TGTGCCAGCAGAAATACACCGAACACTGAAGCTTTCTTT; CDR3aa: CASRNTPNTEAFF
v_gene: TRBV6-5; d_gene: TRBD1; j_gene: TRBJ2-4; abundance: many; CDR3nt: TGTGCCAGCAGTTACGGGACAGGGGGCCTAAACATTCAGTACTTC; CDR3aa: CASSYGTGGLNIQYF
v_gene: TRBV27; d_gene: .; j_gene: TRBJ1-6; abundance: few; CDR3nt: TGTGCCAGCAGTTTATTAGCAGGGAGCTATAATTCACCCCTCCACTTT; CDR3aa: CASSLLAGSYNSPLHF
v_gene: TRBV28; d_gene: .; j_gene: TRBJ2-3; abundance: few; CDR3nt: TGTGCCAGCACCAAGGGCAACACAGATACGCAGTATTTT; CDR3aa: CASTKGNTDTQYF
v_gene: TRBV29-1; d_gene: .; j_gene: TRBJ1-4; abundance: few; CDR3nt: TGCAGCGTCTCCCCAGGGAATGAAAAACTGTTTTTT; CDR3aa: CSVSPGNEKLFF
v_gene: TRBV5-1; d_gene: TRBD1; j_gene: TRBJ1-1; abundance: many; CDR3nt: TGCGCCAGCAGCGCCTGGACAGGGGGGAACACTGAAGCTTTCTTT; CDR3aa: CASSAWTGGNTEAFF
v_gene: TRBV11-1; d_gene: TRBD2; j_gene: TRBJ2-1; abundance: few; CDR3nt: TGTGCCAGCAGCGAGGGTCTCCAAGCGGGAGGGCAGTTCTTC; CDR3aa: CASSEGLQAGGQFF
v_gene: TRBV10-3; d_gene: TRBD2; j_gene: TRBJ2-3; abundance: .; CDR3nt: TGTGCCATCAGTGAGACCACTAGCGGGGGAAAAATTTATACGCAGTATTTT; CDR3aa: CAISETTSGGKIYTQYF
v_gene: TRBV5-1; d_gene: .; j_gene: TRBJ1-3; abundance: .; CDR3nt: TGCGCCAGCAGCGAGCAGGGGTCCTACTCTGGAAACACCATATATTTT; CDR3aa: CASSEQGSYSGNTIYF
v_gene: TRBV11-1; d_gene: TRBD2; j_gene: TRBJ2-3; abundance: .; CDR3nt: TGTGCCAGCAGCTTAAGGACTAGCGCAGATACGCAGTATTTT; CDR3aa: CASSLRTSADTQYF
v_gene: TRBV6-2/TRBV6-3; d_gene: TRBD2; j_gene: TRBJ2-1; abundance: .; CDR3nt: TGTGCCAGCAGTTTTGGACTAGCGTGGGATGAGCAGTTCTTC; CDR3aa: CASSFGLAWDEQFF
v_gene: TRBV24-1; d_gene: TRBD1; j_gene: TRBJ2-3; abundance: .; CDR3nt: TGTGCCACGGAGGACAGGGGGCGCTTAGATACGCAGTATTTT; CDR3aa: CATEDRGRLDTQYF
v_gene: TRBV3-1; d_gene: TRBD2; j_gene: TRBJ2-3; abundance: many; CDR3nt: TGTGCCAGCAGCCAATCTAGCGGGAGTCCAGATACGCAGTATTTT; CDR3aa: CASSQSSGSPDTQYF
v_gene: TRBV5-1; d_gene: .; j_gene: TRBJ2-7; abundance: few; CDR3nt: TGCGCCAGCAGCTTCGATAGCGAGTCCTACGAGCAGTACTTC; CDR3aa: CASSFDSESYEQYF
v_gene: TRBV5-1; d_gene: TRBD2; j_gene: TRBJ2-7; abundance: few; CDR3nt: TGCGCCAGCAGCCTCGGACTAGCGGGAGACTACTACGAGCAGTACTTC; CDR3aa: CASSLGLAGDYYEQYF
v_gene: TRBV13; d_gene: .; j_gene: TRBJ2-1; abundance: few; CDR3nt: TGTGCCAGCAGCTTAGGGGAGGGCCGCCGCGAGCAGTTCTTC; CDR3aa: CASSLGEGRREQFF
v_gene: TRBV12-3/TRBV12-4; d_gene: .; j_gene: TRBJ2-5; abundance: .; CDR3nt: TGTGCCAGCACCTATGAGGCAGAAGGAGAGACCCAGTACTTC; CDR3aa: CASTYEAEGETQYF
v_gene: TRBV14; d_gene: .; j_gene: TRBJ1-1; abundance: many; CDR3nt: TGTGCCAGCAGCCACCAGCGGGTCCCGGGTACTGAAGCTTTCTTT; CDR3aa: CASSHQRVPGTEAFF
v_gene: TRBV12-3/TRBV12-4; d_gene: .; j_gene: TRBJ1-2; abundance: .; CDR3nt: TGTGCCAGCAGTTTCGGTGCCGGGAATGGCTACACCTTC; CDR3aa: CASSFGAGNGYTF
v_gene: TRBV5-6; d_gene: .; j_gene: TRBJ2-5; abundance: many; CDR3nt: TGTGCCAGCAGCTTATATCAGACCCAGTACTTC; CDR3aa: CASSLYQTQYF
v_gene: TRBV7-6; d_gene: TRBD2; j_gene: TRBJ2-3; abundance: many; CDR3nt: TGTGCCAGCAGTAATCCCCGAGCGGGAGGCGAAGATACGCAGTATTTT; CDR3aa: CASSNPRAGGEDTQYF
v_gene: TRBV29-1; d_gene: .; j_gene: TRBJ2-5; abundance: many; CDR3nt: TGCAGCGTTGAAGATTACAAGGGACTTAGAGGGGAGACCCAGTACTTC; CDR3aa: CSVEDYKGLRGETQYF
v_gene: TRBV12-3/TRBV12-4; d_gene: .; j_gene: TRBJ1-3; abundance: many; CDR3nt: TGTGCCAGCAGCAGCCGCGAGGCAGGGGAAGCAAACACCATATATTTT; CDR3aa: CASSSREAGEANTIYF